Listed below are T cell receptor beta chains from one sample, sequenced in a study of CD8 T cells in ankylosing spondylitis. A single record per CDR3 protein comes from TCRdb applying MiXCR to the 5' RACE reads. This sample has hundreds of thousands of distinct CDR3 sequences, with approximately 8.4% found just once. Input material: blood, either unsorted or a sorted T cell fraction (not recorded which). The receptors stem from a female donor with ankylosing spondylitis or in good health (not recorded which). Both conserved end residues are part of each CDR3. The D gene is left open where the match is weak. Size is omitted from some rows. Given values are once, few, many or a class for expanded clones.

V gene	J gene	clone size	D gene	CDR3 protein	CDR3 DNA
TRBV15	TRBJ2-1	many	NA	CATALGGLPSGNEQFF	TGTGCCACCGCCCTGGGCGGGCTGCCTTCGGGCAATGAGCAGTTCTTC
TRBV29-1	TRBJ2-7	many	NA	CSVLSGTYEQYF	TGCAGCGTTCTGTCGGGAACCTACGAGCAGTACTTC
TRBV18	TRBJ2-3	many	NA	CASSPLRSTGTDTQYF	TGTGCCAGCTCACCTTTACGTTCGACAGGCACAGATACGCAGTATTTT
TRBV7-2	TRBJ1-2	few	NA	CASSPRSILDYGYTF	TGTGCCAGCAGCCCTCGGTCAATTTTGGACTATGGCTACACCTTC
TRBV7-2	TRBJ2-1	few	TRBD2	CASRSGGNEQFF	TGTGCCAGCAGAAGCGGGGGGAATGAGCAGTTCTTC
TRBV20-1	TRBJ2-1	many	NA	CSGSPGAASYNEQFF	TGCAGTGGATCTCCGGGAGCGGCCTCCTACAATGAGCAGTTCTTC
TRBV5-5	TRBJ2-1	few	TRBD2	CASSRTSGTYNEQFF	TGTGCCAGCAGCCGGACTAGCGGGACGTACAATGAGCAGTTCTTC
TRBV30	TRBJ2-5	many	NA	CAWSAGMAQYF	TGTGCCTGGAGCGCGGGGATGGCCCAGTACTTC
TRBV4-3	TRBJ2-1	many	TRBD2	CASSQDAGGPNEQFF	TGCGCCAGCAGCCAAGACGCGGGAGGGCCAAATGAGCAGTTCTTC
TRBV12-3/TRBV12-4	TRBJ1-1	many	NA	CASSPPKGGLSEAFF	TGTGCCAGCAGTCCCCCCAAGGGCGGGTTGTCTGAAGCTTTCTTT
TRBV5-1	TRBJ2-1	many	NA	CASSPNGEQFF	TGCGCCAGCAGCCCAAACGGAGAGCAGTTCTTC
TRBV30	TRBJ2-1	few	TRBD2	CACPSGSSYNEQFF	TGTGCCTGTCCTAGCGGGAGCTCCTACAATGAGCAGTTCTTC
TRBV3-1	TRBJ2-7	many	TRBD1	CASSPYAGGYEQYF	TGTGCCAGCAGCCCCTACGCAGGGGGCTACGAGCAGTACTTC
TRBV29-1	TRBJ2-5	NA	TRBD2	CSVEFAGEEETQYF	TGCAGCGTTGAATTTGCGGGAGAAGAAGAGACCCAGTACTTC
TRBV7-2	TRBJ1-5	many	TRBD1	CASSRDRGQGQPQHF	TGTGCCAGCAGCCGAGACAGGGGGCAAGGTCAGCCCCAGCATTTT
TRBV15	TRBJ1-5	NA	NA	CKFLGVSGVCHTHDALCSNQPQHF	TGTAAATTCTTGGGGGTCTCTGGGGTTTGCCACACTCATGATGCACTGTGTAGCAATCAGCCCCAGCATTTT
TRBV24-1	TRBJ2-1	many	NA	CATSPNFEEQFF	TGTGCCACCAGCCCCAATTTTGAGGAGCAGTTCTTC
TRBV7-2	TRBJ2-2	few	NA	CASSLTRDNTGELFF	TGTGCCAGCAGCTTGACACGGGACAACACCGGGGAGCTGTTTTTT
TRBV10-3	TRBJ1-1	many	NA	CAISERLNTEAFF	TGTGCCATCAGTGAGAGGCTGAACACTGAAGCTTTCTTT
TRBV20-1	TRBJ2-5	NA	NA	CSASEIQETQYF	TGCAGTGCTAGTGAAATTCAAGAGACCCAGTACTTC
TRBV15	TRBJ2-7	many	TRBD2	CATSRDSGSGSPYEQYF	TGTGCCACCAGCAGAGATTCAGGGAGCGGGAGTCCCTACGAGCAGTACTTC